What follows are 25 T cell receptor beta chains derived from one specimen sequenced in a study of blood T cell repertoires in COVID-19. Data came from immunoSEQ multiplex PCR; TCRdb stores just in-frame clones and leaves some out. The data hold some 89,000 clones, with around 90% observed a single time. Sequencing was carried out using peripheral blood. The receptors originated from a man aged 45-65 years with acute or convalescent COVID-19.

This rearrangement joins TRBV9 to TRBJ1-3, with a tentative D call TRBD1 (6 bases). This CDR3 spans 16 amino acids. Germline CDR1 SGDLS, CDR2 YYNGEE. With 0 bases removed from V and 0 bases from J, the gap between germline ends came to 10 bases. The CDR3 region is CASSVAHRASGNTIYF. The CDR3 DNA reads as TGTGCCAGCAGCGTAGCTCACAGGGCCTCTGGAAACACCATATATTTT.

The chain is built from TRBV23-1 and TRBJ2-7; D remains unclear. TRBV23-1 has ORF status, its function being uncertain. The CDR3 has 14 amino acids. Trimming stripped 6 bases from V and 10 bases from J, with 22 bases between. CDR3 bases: TGCGCCAGCAGCGGCTACCGACTGGGTTTGGAACAGTACGTC. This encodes CASSGYRLGLEQYV.

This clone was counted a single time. CDR3 amino acids: CASSESGQGAPLHF. CDR3 in DNA: TGTGCCAGCAGTGAAAGTGGGCAGGGGGCACCCCTCCACTTT. The J gene is TRBJ1-6, the V gene TRBV2; 7 bases are a match to TRBD1. From germline, CDR1 is SNHLY and CDR2 FYNNEI. With V trimmed by 2 bases and J by 11 bases, 6 bases remained unmatched. The CDR3 is 14 residues long.

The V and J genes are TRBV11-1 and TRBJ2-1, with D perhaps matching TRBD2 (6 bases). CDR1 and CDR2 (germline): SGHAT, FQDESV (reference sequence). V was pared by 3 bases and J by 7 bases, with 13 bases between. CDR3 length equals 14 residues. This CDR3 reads CASSFRERVNEQFF. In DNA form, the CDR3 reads TGTGCCAGCAGCTTTCGGGAGAGAGTGAATGAGCAGTTCTTC.

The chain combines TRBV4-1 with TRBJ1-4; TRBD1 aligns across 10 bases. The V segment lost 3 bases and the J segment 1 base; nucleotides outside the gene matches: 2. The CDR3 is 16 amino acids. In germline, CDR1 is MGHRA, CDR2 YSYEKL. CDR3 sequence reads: CASSQDRGVTNEKLFF. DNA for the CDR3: TGCGCCAGCAGCCAGGACAGGGGGGTAACTAATGAAAAACTGTTTTTT.

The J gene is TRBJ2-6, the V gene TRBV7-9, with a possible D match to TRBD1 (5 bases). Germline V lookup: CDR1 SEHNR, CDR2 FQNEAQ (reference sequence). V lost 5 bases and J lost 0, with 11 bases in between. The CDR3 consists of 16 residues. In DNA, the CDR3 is TGTGCCAGCAGCCTTGGGGCTAACTCTGGGGCCAACGTCCTGACTTTC. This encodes CASSLGANSGANVLTF. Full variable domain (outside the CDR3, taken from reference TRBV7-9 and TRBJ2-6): DTGVSQNPRHKITKRGQNVTFRCDPISEHNRLYWYRQTLGQGPEFLTYFQNEAQLEKSRLLSDRFSAERPKGSFSTLEIQRTEQGDSAMYLCASSLGANSGANVLTFGAGSRLTVL.

CDR3 loop: CASSSGTGNTIYF. The CDR3 bases are TGTGCCAGCAGTTCCGGGACAGGAAACACCATATATTTT. The J gene is TRBJ1-3, the V gene TRBV6-6; a possible D gene is TRBD1 (6 bases). V was shortened by 4 bases and J by 4 bases, with 8 bases between the two germline ends. CDR3 size: 13 residues. In germline, CDR1 is MNHNY, CDR2 SVGAGI (reference sequence).

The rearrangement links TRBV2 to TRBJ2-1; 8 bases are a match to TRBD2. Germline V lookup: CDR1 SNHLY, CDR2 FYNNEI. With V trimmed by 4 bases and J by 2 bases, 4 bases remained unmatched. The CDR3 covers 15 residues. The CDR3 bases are TGTGCCAGCAGTGCTCAGGGACTAGCCTACAATGAGCAGTTCTTC. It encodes CASSAQGLAYNEQFF.

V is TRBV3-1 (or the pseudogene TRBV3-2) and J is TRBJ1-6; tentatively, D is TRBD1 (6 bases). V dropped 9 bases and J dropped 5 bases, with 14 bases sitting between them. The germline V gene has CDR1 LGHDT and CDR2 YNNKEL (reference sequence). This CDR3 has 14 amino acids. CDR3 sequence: CASSTGIDNSPLHF. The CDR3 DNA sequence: TGTGCCAGTTCGACAGGTATCGATAATTCACCCCTCCACTTT.

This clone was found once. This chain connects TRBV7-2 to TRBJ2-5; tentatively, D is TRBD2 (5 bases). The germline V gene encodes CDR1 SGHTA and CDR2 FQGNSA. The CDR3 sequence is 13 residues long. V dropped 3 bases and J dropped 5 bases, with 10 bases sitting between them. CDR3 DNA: TGTGCCAGCAGCTTGGTAGCGACGGAGACCCAGTACTTC. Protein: CASSLVATETQYF.

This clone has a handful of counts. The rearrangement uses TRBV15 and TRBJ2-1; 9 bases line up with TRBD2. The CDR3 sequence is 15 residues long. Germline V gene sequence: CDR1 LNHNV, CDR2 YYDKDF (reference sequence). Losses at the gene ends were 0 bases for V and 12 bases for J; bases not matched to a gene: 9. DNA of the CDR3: TGTGCCACCAGCAGAGATGGGGCTAGCGGGAACGGGCAGTTCTTC. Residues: CATSRDGASGNGQFF.

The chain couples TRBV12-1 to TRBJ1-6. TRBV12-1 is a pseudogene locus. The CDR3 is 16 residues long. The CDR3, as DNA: TGTGCCAGCAGCTCTAAAAATTGGGGGAGGAATTCACCCCTCCACTTT. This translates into CASSSKNWGRNSPLHF.

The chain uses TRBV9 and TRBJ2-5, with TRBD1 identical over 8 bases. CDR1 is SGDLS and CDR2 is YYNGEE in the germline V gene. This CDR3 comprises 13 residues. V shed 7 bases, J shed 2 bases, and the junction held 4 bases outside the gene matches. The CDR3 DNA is TGTGCCAGCCTGGACAGGGCACAAGAGACCCAGTACTTC. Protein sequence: CASLDRAQETQYF.

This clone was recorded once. CDR3 region: CASSRGREGYGYTF. CDR3 coding DNA: TGTGCCAGCAGCCGCGGACGTGAGGGCTATGGCTACACCTTC. The chain is built from TRBV7-9 and TRBJ1-2; D unclear. The CDR3 sequence is 14 residues long. V was clipped by 5 bases and J by 4 bases, with 14 bases between them. Germline CDR1 SEHNR, CDR2 FQNEAQ (reference sequence).

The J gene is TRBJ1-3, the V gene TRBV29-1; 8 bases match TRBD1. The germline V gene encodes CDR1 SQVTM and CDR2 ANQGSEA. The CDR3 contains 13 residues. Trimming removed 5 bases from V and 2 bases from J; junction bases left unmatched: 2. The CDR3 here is CSVQDRAGNTIYF. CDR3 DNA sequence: TGCAGCGTTCAGGACAGGGCTGGAAACACCATATATTTT.

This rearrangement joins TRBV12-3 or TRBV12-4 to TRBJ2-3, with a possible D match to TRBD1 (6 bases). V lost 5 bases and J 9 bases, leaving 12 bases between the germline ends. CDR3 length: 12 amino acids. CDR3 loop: CASSPQGETQYF. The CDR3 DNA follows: TGTGCCAGCAGTCCACAGGGCGAGACGCAGTATTTT.

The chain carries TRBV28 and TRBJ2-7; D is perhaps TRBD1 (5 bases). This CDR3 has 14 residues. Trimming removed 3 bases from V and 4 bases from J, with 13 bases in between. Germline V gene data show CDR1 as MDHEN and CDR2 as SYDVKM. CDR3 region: CASSFFQGGYEQYF. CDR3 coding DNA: TGTGCCAGCAGTTTTTTTCAGGGTGGGTACGAGCAGTACTTC.

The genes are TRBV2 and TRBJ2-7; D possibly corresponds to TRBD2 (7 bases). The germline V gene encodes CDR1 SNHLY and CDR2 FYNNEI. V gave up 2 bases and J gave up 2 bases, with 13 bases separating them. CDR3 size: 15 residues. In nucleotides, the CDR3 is TGTGCCAGCAGTGAAAGGGGGGGCATTACCTACGAGCAGTACTTC. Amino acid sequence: CASSERGGITYEQYF.

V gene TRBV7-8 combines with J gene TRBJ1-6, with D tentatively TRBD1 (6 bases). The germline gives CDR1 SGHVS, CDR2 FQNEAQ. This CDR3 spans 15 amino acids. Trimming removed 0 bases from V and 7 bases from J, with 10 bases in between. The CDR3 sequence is CASSLASQGNSPLHF. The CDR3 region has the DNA TGTGCCAGCAGCTTAGCATCTCAGGGGAATTCACCCCTCCACTTT.

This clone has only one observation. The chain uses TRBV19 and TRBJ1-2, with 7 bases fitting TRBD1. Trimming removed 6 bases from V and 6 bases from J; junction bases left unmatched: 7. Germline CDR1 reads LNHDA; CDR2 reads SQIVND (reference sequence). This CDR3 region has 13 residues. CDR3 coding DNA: TGTGCCAGTAGAAATAGACAGGGTGATGGCTACACCTTC. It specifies CASRNRQGDGYTF.

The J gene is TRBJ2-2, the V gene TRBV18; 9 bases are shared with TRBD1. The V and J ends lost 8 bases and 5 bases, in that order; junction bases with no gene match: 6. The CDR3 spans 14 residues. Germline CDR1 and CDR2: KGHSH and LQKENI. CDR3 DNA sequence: TGTGCCAGCACTTACAGGGGGCGGACCGGGGAGCTGTTTTTT. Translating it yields CASTYRGRTGELFF.

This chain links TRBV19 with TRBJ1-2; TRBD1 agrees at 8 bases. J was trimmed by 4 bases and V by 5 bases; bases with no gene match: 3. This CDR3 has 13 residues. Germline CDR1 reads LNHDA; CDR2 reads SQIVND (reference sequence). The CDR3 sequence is CASSPGTGYGYTF. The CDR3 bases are TGTGCCAGTAGTCCCGGGACAGGCTATGGCTACACCTTC.

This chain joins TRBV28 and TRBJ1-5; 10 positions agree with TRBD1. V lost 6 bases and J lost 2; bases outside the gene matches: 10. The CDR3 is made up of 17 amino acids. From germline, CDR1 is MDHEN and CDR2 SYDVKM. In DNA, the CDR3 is TGTGCCAGCAGCTCCGGGACAGGGGACATTCGCAATCAGCCCCAGCATTTT. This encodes CASSSGTGDIRNQPQHF.

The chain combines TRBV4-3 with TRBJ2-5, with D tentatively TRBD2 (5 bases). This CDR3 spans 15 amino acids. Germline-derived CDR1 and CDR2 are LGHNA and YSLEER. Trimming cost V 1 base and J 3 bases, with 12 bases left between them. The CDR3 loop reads CASSQVGSAEETQYF. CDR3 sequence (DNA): TGCGCCAGCAGCCAAGTAGGGAGCGCGGAAGAGACCCAGTACTTC.

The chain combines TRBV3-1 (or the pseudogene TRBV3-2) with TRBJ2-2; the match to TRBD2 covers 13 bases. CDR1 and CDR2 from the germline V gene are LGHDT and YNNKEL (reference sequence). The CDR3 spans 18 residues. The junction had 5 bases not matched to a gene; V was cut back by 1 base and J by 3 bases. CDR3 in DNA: TGTGCCAGCAGCCAAGTGACTAGCGGGGGGAGGTACACCGGGGAGCTGTTTTTT. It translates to CASSQVTSGGRYTGELFF.